Given below is one T cell receptor (beta chain) in context. Produced via immunoSEQ multiplex PCR; TCRdb's table is partial and in-frame only. Found here are roughly 220,000 clones, approximately 83% of them singletons; the top ten hold approximately 4.2%. This sample was included in a study of blood T cell repertoires in COVID-19. Study members were between about 18 and 95 years old and lived in approximately 25 US regions. Per germline, CDR1 KGHSH and CDR2 LQKENI. With 3 bases removed from V and 3 bases from J, the gap between germline ends came to 13 bases. The CDR3 contains 15 residues. This chain joins TRBV18 and TRBJ2-3; tentatively, D is TRBD2 (6 bases). This sequence originates from a woman between 40 and 55 years old with acute COVID-19. Sequencing input: PBMCs or T cells enriched from blood (not recorded which). CDR3 DNA: TGTGCCAGCTCACCTGCCGGGACTCGAACAGATACGCAGTATTTT. Translation: CASSPAGTRTDTQYF.